These 30 T cell receptor beta chains were all obtained from the same sample, sequenced in a study of blood T cell repertoires in COVID-19. This table comes from immunoSEQ multiplex PCR, and its TCRdb copy is limited to in-frame clones, with some not included. The data contain 170,000 or so clones, around nine tenths of them singletons. The sequenced material came from peripheral blood. The source is a man aged 60 to 69 with COVID-19, enrolled during active disease.

The chain joins TRBV12-3 or TRBV12-4 to TRBJ1-1, with D perhaps matching TRBD1 (6 bases). The ends were cut back, 7 bases at V and 4 bases at J, with 13 bases in the middle. The CDR3 sequence is 13 residues long. In DNA form, the CDR3 reads TGTGCCAGCACCTACGACAGGCCCACTGAAGCTTTCTTT. It is translated as CASTYDRPTEAFF.

The chain is built from TRBV18 and TRBJ1-1; D ambiguous. The CDR3 spans 12 residues. CDR1 and CDR2 (germline): KGHSH, LQKENI. Between the trimmed V and J ends, which lost 3 bases and 4 bases, there was a span of 6 bases. CDR3 nucleotide sequence: TGTGCCAGCTCACCGTCTATCACTGAAGCTTTCTTT. Its translation: CASSPSITEAFF.

The CDR3 bases are TGCGCCAGCAGCTTGCAGGGAACTAACCTAAACTATGGCTACACCTTC. Translation gives CASSLQGTNLNYGYTF. The chain couples TRBV5-1 to TRBJ1-2; D is possibly TRBD1 (5 bases). The CDR3 runs 16 residues. Germline CDR1 reads SGHRS; CDR2 reads YFSETQ. V dropped 1 base and J dropped 2 bases, with 15 bases sitting between them.

Only a few counts were recorded for this clone. V and J are TRBV19 and TRBJ1-1; 7 nucleotides agree with TRBD1. The CDR3 is made up of 16 amino acids. The ends lost 8 bases at V and 6 bases at J; junction bases unmatched: 18. Germline loops: CDR1 LNHDA, CDR2 SQIVND (reference sequence). The DNA for the CDR3 is TGTGCCAGTCAGAATCGACAGGGCCTATTCTCGGCTGAAGCTTTCTTT. Its translation is CASQNRQGLFSAEAFF.

V is TRBV7-8 and J is TRBJ2-5, with D perhaps matching TRBD2 (6 bases). CDR1 SGHVS and CDR2 FQNEAQ come from the germline V gene. Trimming removed 6 bases from V and 2 bases from J, with 10 bases in between. CDR3 size: 13 residues. The CDR3 here is CASRAGLQETQYF. The CDR3 DNA is TGTGCCAGCAGGGCGGGACTGCAAGAGACCCAGTACTTC.

The rearrangement joins TRBV7-8 to TRBJ1-1; D possibly corresponds to TRBD1 (6 bases). V lost 4 bases to trimming and J lost 3 bases, with 12 bases between them. This CDR3 is 14 amino acids long. Germline CDR1 is SGHVS and CDR2 is FQNEAQ. The CDR3 sequence: CASSSTRGDTEAFF. The DNA for the CDR3 is TGTGCCAGCAGCTCAACCAGGGGAGACACTGAAGCTTTCTTT. The whole variable domain, filled in from reference TRBV7-8 and TRBJ1-1, reads GAGVSQSPRYKVAKRGQDVALRCDPISGHVSLFWYQQALGQGPEFLTYFQNEAQLDKSGLPSDRFFAERPEGSVSTLKIQRTQQEDSAVYLCASSSTRGDTEAFFGQGTRLTVV.

This chain uses TRBV11-3 with TRBJ1-1, with D possibly TRBD1 on 5 matching bases. V was pared by 3 bases and J by 5 bases, with 10 bases between. The CDR3 has 13 residues. Germline V gives CDR1 SGHNT, CDR2 YENEEA. CDR3 bases: TGTGCCAGCAGCTTTGGAGGGGAAACTGAAGCTTTCTTT. Protein product: CASSFGGETEAFF.

The chain is built from TRBV28 and TRBJ1-5; D is possibly TRBD1 (5 bases). CDR3 size: 16 residues. The V end was cut by 6 bases, the J end by 3 bases, with 18 bases between. Per germline, CDR1 MDHEN and CDR2 SYDVKM. CDR3 sequence: CASSPRGRGYNQPQHF. The CDR3 coding sequence is TGTGCCAGCAGCCCTCGGGGGAGGGGATACAATCAGCCCCAGCATTTT.

This chain joins TRBV6-2 or TRBV6-3 and TRBJ1-5; 8 nucleotides align to TRBD1. Unmatched junction bases numbered 1, after V lost 0 bases and J lost 6 bases. The CDR3 is 14 residues long. Per germline, CDR1 MNHEY and CDR2 SVGEGT. CDR3 sequence reads: CASSYSGTGQPQHF. In DNA form, the CDR3 reads TGTGCCAGCAGTTACTCCGGGACAGGTCAGCCCCAGCATTTT.

The rearrangement joins TRBV3-1 (or the pseudogene TRBV3-2) to TRBJ1-1; D is undetermined. Trimming removed 2 bases at V and 2 bases at J, with 3 bases between. This CDR3 has 12 amino acids. The germline CDR1 and CDR2 sequences are LGHDT and YNNKEL (reference sequence). As DNA, the CDR3 is TGTGCCAGCAGCCAAACAAACACTGAAGCTTTCTTT. Its translation: CASSQTNTEAFF.

This clone turned up a few times. One end of the junction fails to match germline, which may point to a read error. CDR3 in amino acids: CASSSRAGMVETQYF. CDR3 DNA sequence: TGTGCTAGCAGCTCCCGGGCAGGGATGGTAGAGACCCAGTACTTC. The chain is built from TRBV7-7 and TRBJ2-5, with a weak D call TRBD1 (5 bases). From germline, CDR1 is SSHAT and CDR2 FNYEAQ (reference sequence). CDR3 length: 15 residues.

This rearrangement joins TRBV6-6 to TRBJ2-3, with D uncertain. The germline V and J ends were trimmed by 0 bases and 6 bases, with 4 bases remaining between them. Germline V gene data show CDR1 as MNHNY and CDR2 as SVGAGI (reference sequence). The CDR3 contains 12 residues. The CDR3 region has the DNA TGTGCCAGCAGTTACTCTCAGGATACGCAGTATTTT. Amino acid sequence: CASSYSQDTQYF.

V usage is TRBV27 and J usage is TRBJ1-6; no definite D call. This CDR3 has 14 residues. Trimming stripped 5 bases from V and 7 bases from J, with 12 bases between. CDR1 is MNHEY and CDR2 is SMNVEV in the germline V gene (reference sequence). The CDR3, as DNA: TGTGCCAGCAGTACCATTCCGGGGAATTCACCCCTCCACTTT. It encodes CASSTIPGNSPLHF.

The J gene is TRBJ1-5, the V gene TRBV30; D possibly corresponds to TRBD1 (5 bases). V gave up 1 base and J gave up 3 bases, with 10 bases separating them. The CDR3 contains 14 residues. Looked up from germline, CDR1 is GTSNPN and CDR2 is SVGIG (reference sequence). CDR3 nucleotide sequence: TGTGCCTGGAGTGGTGACAGTCCCAATCAGCCCCAGCATTTT. This sequence encodes CAWSGDSPNQPQHF.

Only one count was recorded for this clone. The V gene is TRBV27, the J gene TRBJ2-1; TRBD1 might be the D (6 bases). CDR3 length equals 17 residues. CDR1 and CDR2 (germline): MNHEY, SMNVEV (reference sequence). V lost 2 bases, J lost 2 bases, and 16 bases lay in between. The CDR3 loop is CASSLIRTDSTYNEQFF. As DNA, the CDR3 is TGTGCCAGCAGTTTAATTCGGACAGACTCAACCTACAATGAGCAGTTCTTC.

This sequence joins TRBV28 and TRBJ2-7; TRBD1 agrees at 8 bases. The CDR3 is made up of 13 amino acids. Germline values: CDR1 MDHEN, CDR2 SYDVKM. J was trimmed by 7 bases and V by 6 bases; bases with no gene match: 8. The CDR3 protein is CASRSYRDREQYF. The CDR3, as DNA: TGTGCCAGCAGATCTTACAGGGACAGGGAGCAGTACTTC.

The chain joins TRBV4-3 to TRBJ1-3; D gene ambiguous. This CDR3 is built from 16 residues. With 0 bases removed from V and 8 bases from J, the gap between germline ends came to 17 bases. CDR1 is LGHNA and CDR2 is YSLEER in the germline V gene. CDR3 bases: TGCGCCAGCAGCCAAGATCAAAGCAGGTCGGGAGACACCATATATTTT. Protein product: CASSQDQSRSGDTIYF.

This clone has only a few counts. The chain links TRBV19 to TRBJ2-7; D ambiguous. V was shortened by 1 base and J by 1 base, with 14 bases between the two germline ends. Germline-derived CDR1 and CDR2 are LNHDA and SQIVND (reference sequence). This CDR3 comprises 16 residues. This CDR3 is CASSIVPGTVSYEQYF. CDR3 DNA sequence: TGTGCCAGTAGTATAGTACCCGGAACAGTATCCTACGAGCAGTACTTC.

This chain connects TRBV28 to TRBJ1-2; weak D call: TRBD1 (5 bases). The ends were cut back, 7 bases at V and 7 bases at J, with 10 bases in the middle. CDR3 length: 11 residues. The V gene's germline CDR1 is MDHEN and CDR2 SYDVKM. CDR3 protein: CASKGWGGYTF. The CDR3 region has the DNA TGTGCCAGCAAGGGGTGGGGTGGCTACACCTTC.

This chain connects TRBV12-3 or TRBV12-4 to TRBJ1-1; possibly TRBD1 for D (6 bases). This CDR3 region has 13 residues. V dropped 2 bases and J dropped 5 bases, with 9 bases sitting between them. CDR3 DNA: TGTGCCAGCAGTTTAACAGGGCCTACTGAAGCTTTCTTT. It specifies CASSLTGPTEAFF.

The chain links TRBV6-5 to TRBJ1-1, with TRBD1 matching over 9 bases. The germline V gene encodes CDR1 MNHEY and CDR2 SVGAGI. The CDR3 extends over 12 amino acids. The V segment lost 7 bases and the J segment 11 bases; nucleotides outside the gene matches: 8. Here the CDR3 reads CASKEQGARAFF. CDR3 nucleotides: TGTGCCAGCAAAGAACAGGGGGCGCGGGCTTTCTTT.

The chain links TRBV15 to TRBJ2-7, with 8 bases identical to TRBD1. This CDR3 has 14 residues. The germline V gene has CDR1 LNHNV and CDR2 YYDKDF (reference sequence). V dropped 4 bases and J dropped 4; count of bases not matched to a gene: 6. The CDR3 spells CATSIGRGLYEQYF. In nucleotides, the CDR3 is TGTGCCACCAGCATAGGCAGGGGGCTATACGAGCAGTACTTC.

This CDR3 reads CASSIKGDLEKLFF. Written as DNA, the CDR3 is TGTGCCAGCTCAATCAAGGGGGACCTTGAAAAACTGTTTTTT. The V and J genes are TRBV18 and TRBJ1-4; weak D call: TRBD1 (6 bases). Germline V gene data show CDR1 as KGHSH and CDR2 as LQKENI. Trimming removed 5 bases from V and 7 bases from J, with 14 bases in between. The CDR3 extends over 14 amino acids.

The V gene is TRBV2, the J gene TRBJ1-5; 8 positions match TRBD1. With 6 bases clipped from V and 3 bases from J, the junction kept 4 bases outside the gene matches. Germline assignment: CDR1 SNHLY and CDR2 FYNNEI. The CDR3 covers 14 residues. CDR3 sequence (DNA): TGTGCCAGCAGAAGGACAGGGAACAATCAGCCCCAGCATTTT. Protein sequence: CASRRTGNNQPQHF.

This sequence joins TRBV25-1 and TRBJ2-2; D possibly corresponds to TRBD2 (5 bases). Germline V CDR1 and CDR2: MGHDK, SYGVNS. The CDR3 is 16 amino acids. The V gene lost 0 bases and the J gene lost 3 bases, with 11 bases spanning the gap. The CDR3 loop reads CASSEYAGVDTGELFF. CDR3 in DNA: TGTGCCAGCAGTGAATATGCCGGGGTGGACACCGGGGAGCTGTTTTTT. Drawing the rest from reference TRBV25-1 and TRBJ2-2, the complete variable domain is EADIYQTPRYLVIGTGKKITLECSQTMGHDKMYWYQQDPGMELHLIHYSYGVNSTEKGDLSSESTVSRIRTEHFPLTLESARPSHTSQYLCASSEYAGVDTGELFFGEGSRLTVL.

V is TRBV7-2 and J is TRBJ2-3; 13 bases agree with TRBD2. CDR1 and CDR2 (germline): SGHTA, FQGNSA. The CDR3 extends over 18 amino acids. J lost 4 bases, V lost 0 bases, and 7 bases had no gene match. As DNA, the CDR3 is TGTGCCAGCAGCTTAGCGGGACGACTAGCGGGAGGACCAGATACGCAGTATTTT. Protein product: CASSLAGRLAGGPDTQYF. Full variable domain (rest looked up from reference TRBV7-2 and TRBJ2-3): GAGVSQSPSNKVTEKGKDVELRCDPISGHTALYWYRQSLGQGLEFLIYFQGNSAPDKSGLPSDRFSAERTGGSVSTLTIQRTQQEDSAVYLCASSLAGRLAGGPDTQYFGPGTRLTVL.

This chain joins TRBV6-5 and TRBJ1-1; TRBD1 might be the D (6 bases). The CDR3 loop spans 14 amino acids. Per germline, CDR1 MNHEY and CDR2 SVGAGI. Deletions cut 6 bases from V and 2 bases from J, with 13 bases between. The CDR3 loop reads CASRNRESNTEAFF. The DNA for the CDR3 is TGTGCCAGCAGAAACAGGGAGTCTAACACTGAAGCTTTCTTT.

This CDR3 is CASSQVSAGESQPQHF. CDR3 DNA sequence: TGTGCCAGCAGCCAAGTCTCGGCAGGGGAGAGTCAGCCCCAGCATTTT. This chain links TRBV4-2 with TRBJ1-5, with D perhaps TRBD1 (6 bases). Trimming shortened V by 1 base and J by 6 bases, and 16 bases separated the two germline ends. Germline V gene lookup returns CDR1 LGHNA and CDR2 YNFKEQ. The CDR3 is 16 amino acids.

The chain recombines TRBV24-1 with TRBJ2-2; the D is unclear. The germline gives CDR1 KGHDR, CDR2 SFDVKD. Trimming removed 5 bases at V and 4 bases at J, with 7 bases between. CDR3 size: 13 residues. The CDR3 protein is CATSVPGTGELFF. CDR3 sequence (DNA): TGTGCCACCAGTGTCCCGGGCACCGGGGAGCTGTTTTTT.

V gene TRBV28 combines with J gene TRBJ2-1; D possibly corresponds to TRBD2 (5 bases). The CDR3 is 15 amino acids. Germline assignment: CDR1 MDHEN and CDR2 SYDVKM. V was trimmed by 6 bases and J by 4 bases, leaving 16 bases between them. The CDR3 DNA is TGTGCCAGCAGGGTGAGCGGATATATTTACAATGAGCAGTTCTTC. Its protein product is CASRVSGYIYNEQFF.